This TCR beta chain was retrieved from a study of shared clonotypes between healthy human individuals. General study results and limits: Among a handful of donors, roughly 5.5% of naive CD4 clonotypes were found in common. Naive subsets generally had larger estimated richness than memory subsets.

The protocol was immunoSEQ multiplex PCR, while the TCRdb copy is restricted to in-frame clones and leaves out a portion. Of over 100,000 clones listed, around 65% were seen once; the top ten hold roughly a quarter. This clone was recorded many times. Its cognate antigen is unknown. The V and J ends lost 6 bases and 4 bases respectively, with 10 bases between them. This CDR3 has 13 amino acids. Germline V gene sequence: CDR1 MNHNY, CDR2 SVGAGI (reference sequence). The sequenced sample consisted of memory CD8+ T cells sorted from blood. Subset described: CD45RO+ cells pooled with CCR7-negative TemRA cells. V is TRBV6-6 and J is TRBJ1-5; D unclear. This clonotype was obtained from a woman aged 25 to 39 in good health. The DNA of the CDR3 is TGTGCCAGCAGAAAACTGATAAATCAGCCCCAGCATTTT. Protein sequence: CASRKLINQPQHF.